These T cell receptor beta chains were read from a single sample in a study of spatial heterogeneity in lung cancer. TCRdb used MiXCR to reprocess the 5' RACE reads, holding one entry per CDR3 protein. The sample contains more than 8,000 distinct CDR3 sequences, 12% of which appear only once. Sample: lung tumor tissue, taken at surgery. The receptors stem from a female donor with early-stage non-small cell lung cancer. Both conserved end residues are part of each CDR3. A D gene is named only where the DNA matches it firmly. Clone sizes are given selectively: once, few, many, or a class where the clone is expanded.

D	J	V	size	DNA	CDR3
TRBD2	TRBJ2-1	TRBV2	many	TGTGCCAGCAGTTGGACTAGGGGGCAGTTCTTC	CASSWTRGQFF
.	TRBJ2-7	TRBV20-1	many	TGCAGTGCTAGTAGGCGGGGCTCCGAGCAGTACTTC	CSASRRGSEQYF
.	TRBJ1-1	TRBV7-3	.	TGTGCCAGCAGCAGCTCGGGACCGTACACTGAAGCTTTCTTT	CASSSSGPYTEAFF
TRBD2	TRBJ2-3	TRBV2	many	TGTGCCAGCAGCCTAGCGGGGGCAGATACGCAGTATTTT	CASSLAGADTQYF
.	TRBJ2-3	TRBV20-1	few	TGCAGTGCCCCCGACAGGGCCTACGGAGGGGGAGATACGCAGTATTTT	CSAPDRAYGGGDTQYF
TRBD1	TRBJ2-7	TRBV20-1	few	TGCAGTGCTAGGGCCACAGGGGCCGGCGAGCAGTACTTC	CSARATGAGEQYF
TRBD1	TRBJ2-3	TRBV6-5	few	TGTGCCAGCAGCCGAACGACAGGGGGCACAGATACGCAGTATTTT	CASSRTTGGTDTQYF
TRBD2	TRBJ2-7	TRBV7-9	few	TGTGCCAGCAGCTCTATGGTCCCTAGCGGGAGCAAGCAGTACTTC	CASSSMVPSGSKQYF
TRBD1	TRBJ2-7	TRBV5-1	.	TGCGCCAGCACAGGGGACAGCTCCTACGAGCAGTACTTC	CASTGDSSYEQYF
TRBD2	TRBJ2-3	TRBV28	once	TGTGCCAGCAGTTTTTCCCTAGCGGGAGAGAAAAATACGCAGTATTTT	CASSFSLAGEKNTQYF
.	TRBJ1-4	TRBV28	many	TGTGCCAGCAGTTTTTACCTGGGAGGGCTCACTAATGAAAAACTGTTTTTT	CASSFYLGGLTNEKLFF
.	TRBJ2-2	TRBV9	few	TGTGCCAGCAGCGTAGGGACAGGACTATCCGGGGAGCTGTTTTTT	CASSVGTGLSGELFF
TRBD1	TRBJ1-2	TRBV29-1	medium-sized	TGCAGCGCGGACAGGGGGCGCGGCTACACCTTC	CSADRGRGYTF
.	TRBJ2-2	TRBV10-3	medium-sized	TGTGCCATCAATGCCCCGGGGGAAGCGAACACCGGGGAGCTGTTTTTT	CAINAPGEANTGELFF
.	TRBJ2-7	TRBV5-1	.	TGCGCCAGCAGCGGCGCAGGGACAAGGACCTACGAGCAGTACTTC	CASSGAGTRTYEQYF
.	TRBJ2-7	TRBV12-3/TRBV12-4	many	TGTGCCAGCAGTTCCCCCGGGACGGTGGGTGACGAGCAGTACTTC	CASSSPGTVGDEQYF
.	TRBJ2-7	TRBV10-3	many	TGTGCCATCAGTGAGGGGGGCCCGCAGCAGTACTTC	CAISEGGPQQYF
TRBD2	TRBJ2-3	TRBV7-3	medium-sized	TGTGCCAGCAGCTTAGCGGGGGGGAGCACAGATACGCAGTATTTT	CASSLAGGSTDTQYF
.	TRBJ1-5	TRBV12-3/TRBV12-4	.	TGTGCCAGCAGTTTAGAACAAGGCGGACAGCCCCATCATTTT	CASSLEQGGQPHHF
TRBD1	TRBJ2-3	TRBV7-6	few	TGTGCCAGCAGCCCACGTGCCCAGGGGGTTTGGGGAACGCAGTATTTT	CASSPRAQGVWGTQYF
TRBD2	TRBJ2-2	TRBV12-3/TRBV12-4	many	TGTGCCAGCAGGCCGACTAGCGGGAGGGCCTCAGGGGAGCTGTTTTTT	CASRPTSGRASGELFF
TRBD2	TRBJ2-7	TRBV28	many	TGTGCCAGCAGTTTATCCAGCGGGAGGGCCTGGTACGAGCAGTACTTC	CASSLSSGRAWYEQYF
TRBD1	TRBJ2-4	TRBV29-1	.	TGCAGCGTTTCCTGGACAGGGCGGGAAAACATTCAGTACTTC	CSVSWTGRENIQYF
.	TRBJ1-4	TRBV18	medium-sized	TGTGCCAGCTCACCACGGACTTCGGGGAATAATGAAAAACTGTTTTTT	CASSPRTSGNNEKLFF
.	TRBJ1-5	TRBV20-1	medium-sized	TGCAGTGCTAGGCGGTGGGGGGACGGCGGCAATCAGCCCCAGCATTTT	CSARRWGDGGNQPQHF
.	TRBJ1-2	TRBV12-3/TRBV12-4	.	TGTGCCAGCAGGACAGGAACTAACTATGGCTACACCTTC	CASRTGTNYGYTF
.	TRBJ2-3	TRBV24-1	large	TGTGCCACCAGTGATTCAGACATCCTCACAGATACGCAGTATTTT	CATSDSDILTDTQYF
.	TRBJ2-3	TRBV21-1	many	TGCGATCTAACGCAGATACGGAGTCCCTGTCTCTGGGCTAGCGGGAGAGGAGATACGCAGTATTTT	CDLTQIRSPCLWASGRGDTQYF
.	TRBJ2-7	TRBV6-1	.	TGTGCCAGCACACACCGGGACACCTACGAGCAGTACTTC	CASTHRDTYEQYF
TRBD1	TRBJ1-2	TRBV6-1	many	TGTGCCAGCAGCCACCCGGGACAGTACTATGGCTACACCTTC	CASSHPGQYYGYTF
.	TRBJ2-6	TRBV7-9	few	TGTGCCAGCAGCTTCCCCCAGGCCAACGTCCTGACTTTC	CASSFPQANVLTF
.	TRBJ2-5	TRBV7-3	few	TGTGCCAGCAGCTTAACGGGGGGAGAGACCCAGTACTTC	CASSLTGGETQYF
.	TRBJ2-7	TRBV12-3/TRBV12-4	medium-sized	TGTGCCAGCAGCCAGGGTCCCGAGCAGTACTTC	CASSQGPEQYF
TRBD2	TRBJ2-7	TRBV7-9	.	TGTGCCAGCAGCTTAGATTCTAGCGGGAGCTACGAGCAGTACTTC	CASSLDSSGSYEQYF
.	TRBJ2-1	TRBV28	many	TGTGCCAGCAGTTATAGGGGTAGGTCCAATGAGCAGTTCTTC	CASSYRGRSNEQFF
.	TRBJ1-4	TRBV2	.	TGTGCCAGCAGAATGCTAATAGGCGGGAAACTGTTTTTT	CASRMLIGGKLFF
.	TRBJ2-7	TRBV6-2/TRBV6-3	medium-sized	TGTGCCAGCGGTCGCGGCTACGAGCAGTACTTC	CASGRGYEQYF
TRBD2	TRBJ2-1	TRBV29-1	.	TGCAGCGTCGCCGGGACTAGCCAGGGGGTCCCACAGGATGAGCAGTTCTTC	CSVAGTSQGVPQDEQFF
TRBD2	TRBJ2-7	TRBV4-1	medium-sized	TGCGCCAGCAGCACCTCCGGACTAGCGGGGTTCTACGAGCAGTACTTC	CASSTSGLAGFYEQYF
TRBD1	TRBJ1-5	TRBV5-5	many	TGTGCCAGCAGCTTACACCTCAGAAGGACAGGGGATCAGCCCCAGCATTTT	CASSLHLRRTGDQPQHF
TRBD1	TRBJ2-7	TRBV7-9	many	TGTGCCAGCAGCTTCACTTCCGGGACAGTTTCCTACGAGCAGTACTTC	CASSFTSGTVSYEQYF
.	TRBJ2-7	TRBV29-1	few	TGCAGCGTTGCCAGGGGCTACGAGCAGTACTTC	CSVARGYEQYF
.	TRBJ1-4	TRBV7-2	medium-sized	TGTGCCAGCAGCTTTCGCGTGGGGGTCGGTGAAAAACTGTTTTTT	CASSFRVGVGEKLFF
TRBD1	TRBJ1-1	TRBV12-3/TRBV12-4	few	TGTGCCAGCAGTTTGTGGACAGGGAACACTGAAGCTTTCTTT	CASSLWTGNTEAFF
.	TRBJ2-7	TRBV5-1	many	TGCGCCAGCAGTTCCGGGTCTCTGGGCGAGCAGTACTTC	CASSSGSLGEQYF
TRBD2	TRBJ2-7	TRBV5-1	.	TGCGCCAGCAGCCAAGAGACTAGCGGGAGGGCCTCCTACGAGCAGTACTTC	CASSQETSGRASYEQYF
TRBD1	TRBJ1-2	TRBV7-2	.	TGTGCCGGCAGCTACAACAGGGGCCCCTATGGCTACACCTTC	CAGSYNRGPYGYTF
.	TRBJ2-3	TRBV2	many	TGTGCCAGCAGTGATCCCGGACGAGATACGCAGTATTTT	CASSDPGRDTQYF
.	TRBJ2-2	TRBV7-3	.	TGTGCCAGCAGCTTAGGATTGGGGTCCGGGGAGCTGTTTTTT	CASSLGLGSGELFF
.	TRBJ2-5	TRBV5-4	many	TGTGCCAGCAGCTTGGATTATGCCCGAAAAGAGACCCAGTACTTC	CASSLDYARKETQYF
.	TRBJ1-5	TRBV12-3/TRBV12-4	.	TGTGCCAGCGCAGGGGAGGATCGTCAGCCCCAGCATTTT	CASAGEDRQPQHF
.	TRBJ2-7	TRBV6-2/TRBV6-3	few	TGTGCCAGCAGTTACTCGTCGTATGGGCAGTACTTC	CASSYSSYGQYF
.	TRBJ2-3	TRBV19	.	TGTGCCAGTAGTATCCAGGGGAGCACAGATACGCAGTATTTT	CASSIQGSTDTQYF
TRBD1	TRBJ2-2	TRBV18	many	TGTGCCAGCTCACCACAGAGAGGGGGCCCGAACACCGGGGAGCTGTTTTTT	CASSPQRGGPNTGELFF
.	TRBJ1-1	TRBV6-5	few	TGTGCCAGCAGTTACTCGACACAGGGGAACACTGAAGCTTTCTTT	CASSYSTQGNTEAFF
TRBD1	TRBJ1-1	TRBV10-2	many	TGCGCCAGCAGTGATTTTGGACAGGGGGGGAACACTGAAGCTTTCTTT	CASSDFGQGGNTEAFF
TRBD1	TRBJ1-2	TRBV4-3	.	TGCGCCAGCAGTTTCGATAGACAGGGGGCGAATGGCTACACCTTC	CASSFDRQGANGYTF